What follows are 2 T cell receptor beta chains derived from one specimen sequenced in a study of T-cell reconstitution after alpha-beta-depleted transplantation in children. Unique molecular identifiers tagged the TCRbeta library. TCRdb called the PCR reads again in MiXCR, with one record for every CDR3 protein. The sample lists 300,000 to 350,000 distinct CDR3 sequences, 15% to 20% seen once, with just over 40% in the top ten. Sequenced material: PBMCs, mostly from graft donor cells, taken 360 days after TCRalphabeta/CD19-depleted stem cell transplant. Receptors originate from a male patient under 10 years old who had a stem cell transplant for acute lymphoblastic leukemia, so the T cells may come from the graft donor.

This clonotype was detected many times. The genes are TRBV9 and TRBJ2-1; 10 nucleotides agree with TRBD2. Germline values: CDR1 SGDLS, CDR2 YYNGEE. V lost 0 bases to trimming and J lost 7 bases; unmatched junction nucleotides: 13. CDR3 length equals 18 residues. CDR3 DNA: TGTGCCAGCAGCGTAGCTACTTTTGGTAGCGGGGGGCTAAATGAGCAGTTCTTC. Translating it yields CASSVATFGSGGLNEQFF.

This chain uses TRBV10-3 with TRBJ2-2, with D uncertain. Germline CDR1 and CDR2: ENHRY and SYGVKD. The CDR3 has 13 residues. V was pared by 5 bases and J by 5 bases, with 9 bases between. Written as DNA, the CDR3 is TGTGCCATCAGTCCAGAAATGACCGGGGAGCTGTTTTTT. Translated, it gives CAISPEMTGELFF.